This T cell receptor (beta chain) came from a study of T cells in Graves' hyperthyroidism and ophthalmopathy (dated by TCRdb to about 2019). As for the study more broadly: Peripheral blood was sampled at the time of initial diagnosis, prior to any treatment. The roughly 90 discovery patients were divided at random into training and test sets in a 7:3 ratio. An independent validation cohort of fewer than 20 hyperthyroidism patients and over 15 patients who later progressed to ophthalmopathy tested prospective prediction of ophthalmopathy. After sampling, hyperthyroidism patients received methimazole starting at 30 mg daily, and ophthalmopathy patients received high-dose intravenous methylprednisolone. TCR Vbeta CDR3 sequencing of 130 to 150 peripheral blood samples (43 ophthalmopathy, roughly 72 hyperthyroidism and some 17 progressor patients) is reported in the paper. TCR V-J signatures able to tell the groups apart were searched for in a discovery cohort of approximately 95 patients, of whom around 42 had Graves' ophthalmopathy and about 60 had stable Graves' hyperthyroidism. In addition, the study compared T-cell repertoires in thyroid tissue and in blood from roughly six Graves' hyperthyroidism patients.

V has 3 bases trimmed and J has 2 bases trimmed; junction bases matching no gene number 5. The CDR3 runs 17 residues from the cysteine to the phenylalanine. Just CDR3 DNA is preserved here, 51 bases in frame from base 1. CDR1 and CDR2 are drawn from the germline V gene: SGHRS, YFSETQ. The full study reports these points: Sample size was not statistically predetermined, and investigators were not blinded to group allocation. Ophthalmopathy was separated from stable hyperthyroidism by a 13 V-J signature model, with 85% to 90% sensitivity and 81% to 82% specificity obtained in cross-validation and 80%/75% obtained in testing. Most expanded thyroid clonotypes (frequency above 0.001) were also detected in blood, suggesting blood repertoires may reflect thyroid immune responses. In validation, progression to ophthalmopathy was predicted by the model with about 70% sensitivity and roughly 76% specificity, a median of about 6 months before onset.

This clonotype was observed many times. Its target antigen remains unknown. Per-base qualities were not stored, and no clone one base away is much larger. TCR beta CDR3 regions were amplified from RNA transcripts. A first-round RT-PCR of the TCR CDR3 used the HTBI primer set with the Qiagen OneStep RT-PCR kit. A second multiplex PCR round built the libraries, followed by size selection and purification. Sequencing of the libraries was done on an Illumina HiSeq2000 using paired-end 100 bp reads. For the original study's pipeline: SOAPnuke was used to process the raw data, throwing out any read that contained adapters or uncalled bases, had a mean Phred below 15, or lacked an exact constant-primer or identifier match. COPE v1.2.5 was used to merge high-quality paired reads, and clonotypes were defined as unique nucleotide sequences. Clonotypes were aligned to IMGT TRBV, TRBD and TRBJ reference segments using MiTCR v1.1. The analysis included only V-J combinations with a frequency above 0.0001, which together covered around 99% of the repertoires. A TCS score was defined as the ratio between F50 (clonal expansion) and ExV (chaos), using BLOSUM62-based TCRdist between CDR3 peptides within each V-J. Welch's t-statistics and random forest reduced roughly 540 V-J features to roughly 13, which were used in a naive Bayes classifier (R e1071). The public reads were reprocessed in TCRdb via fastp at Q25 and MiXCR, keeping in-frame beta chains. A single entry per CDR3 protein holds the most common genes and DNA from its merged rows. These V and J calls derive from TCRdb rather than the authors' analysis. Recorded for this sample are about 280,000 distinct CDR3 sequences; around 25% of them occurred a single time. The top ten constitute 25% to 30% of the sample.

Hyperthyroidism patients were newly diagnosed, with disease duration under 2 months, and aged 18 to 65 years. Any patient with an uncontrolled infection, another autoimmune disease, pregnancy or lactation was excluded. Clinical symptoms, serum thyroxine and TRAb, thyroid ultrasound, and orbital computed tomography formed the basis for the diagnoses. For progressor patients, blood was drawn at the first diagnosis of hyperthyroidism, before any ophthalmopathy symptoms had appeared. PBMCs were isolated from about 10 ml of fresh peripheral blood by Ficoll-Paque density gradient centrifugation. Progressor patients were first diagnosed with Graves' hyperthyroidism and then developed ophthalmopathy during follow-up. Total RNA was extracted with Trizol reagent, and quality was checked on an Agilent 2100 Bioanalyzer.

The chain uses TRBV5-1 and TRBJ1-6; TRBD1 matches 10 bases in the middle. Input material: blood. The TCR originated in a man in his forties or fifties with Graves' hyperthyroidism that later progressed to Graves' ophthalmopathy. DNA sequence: TGCGCCAGCAGCTGGGGGACAGGGGTCGCCTATAATTCACCCCTCCACTTT. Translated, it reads CASSWGTGVAYNSPLHF.